This passage covers 15 T cell receptor beta chains from one sample sequenced in a study of cytomegalovirus exposure and HLA in healthy donors. This PCR relied on a set of 60 Vbeta primers and 13 Jbeta primers. TCRdb keeps only in-frame clones here, not all; method: immunoSEQ multiplex PCR. Of 200,000 to 250,000 clones in the sample, more than 80% were seen once. The sequenced sample consisted of PBMCs. These receptors were collected from a man aged 30 to 45 in good health and CMV-seronegative.

This clone has just one count. The CDR3 nucleotides read TGTGCCAGCAGACCCGACAGAGCGTCAACCTATGGCTACACCTTC. Protein: CASRPDRASTYGYTF. The chain recombines TRBV6-5 with TRBJ1-2; D is possibly TRBD1 (5 bases). The V gene's germline CDR1 is MNHEY and CDR2 SVGAGI. This CDR3 region has 15 residues. Trimming removed 6 bases from V and 4 bases from J, with 18 bases in between.

The J gene is TRBJ2-4, the V gene TRBV29-1, with 7 bases aligning to TRBD2. Germline CDR1 and CDR2: SQVTM and ANQGSEA. The CDR3 covers 12 residues. Trimming cost V 3 bases and J 7 bases; bases outside gene matches: 3. In DNA, the CDR3 is TGCAGCGTTGAGGGGGGAGGGAACATTCAGTACTTC. Its protein is CSVEGGGNIQYF.

The V gene is TRBV5-1, the J gene TRBJ2-5; 10 bases align to TRBD2. This CDR3 has 15 amino acids. V lost 4 bases, J lost 1 base, and 4 bases stayed unmatched. The germline CDR1 and CDR2 sequences are SGHRS and YFSETQ. For the CDR3, the DNA is TGCGCCAGCAGCCTGCTAGCGGGGGCCCAAGAGACCCAGTACTTC. This translates into CASSLLAGAQETQYF.

The chain employs TRBV5-5 and TRBJ2-5; 8 bases match TRBD2. This CDR3 has 16 residues. The V segment lost 1 base and the J segment 1 base; nucleotides outside the gene matches: 6. CDR1 SGHKS and CDR2 YYEKEE come from the germline V gene (reference sequence). The CDR3 nucleotides are TGTGCCAGCAGCTTGTCGGCGGGGGGCCTCCAAGAGACCCAGTACTTC. Translated, it gives CASSLSAGGLQETQYF.

The chain links TRBV10-1 to TRBJ2-3; TRBD1 matches at 11 bases. CDR3 length: 16 amino acids. The junction had 6 bases not matched to a gene; V was cut back by 3 bases and J by 4 bases. Germline CDR1 and CDR2: WNHNN and SYGVQD (reference sequence). CDR3 residues: CASSDPGTGGPDTQYF. CDR3 in DNA: TGCGCCAGCAGTGACCCCGGGACAGGGGGGCCAGATACGCAGTATTTT.

V and J are TRBV6-6 and TRBJ2-7; 7 bases are shared with TRBD1. CDR1 is MNHNY and CDR2 is SVGAGI in the germline V gene (reference sequence). The CDR3 runs to 12 residues. Trimming at V came to 8 bases and at J to 3 bases, leaving 4 bases not matched to a gene. The CDR3 loop reads CASRQGGYEQYF. The CDR3 nucleotides read TGTGCCAGCCGACAGGGTGGCTACGAGCAGTACTTC.

The CDR3 coding sequence is TGCGCCAGCAGTGAGGGTTGGGCAGGGCCCACCCTGAACACCATATATTTT. It specifies CASSEGWAGPTLNTIYF. This rearrangement joins TRBV10-1 to TRBJ1-3; D perhaps matches TRBD1 (5 bases). The CDR3 is made up of 17 amino acids. V was trimmed by 2 bases and J by 7 bases, leaving 21 bases between them. Germline V lookup: CDR1 WNHNN, CDR2 SYGVQD (reference sequence).

The V call is TRBV15, the J call TRBJ2-7; D possibly corresponds to TRBD2 (6 bases). Germline CDR1 reads LNHNV; CDR2 reads YYDKDF (reference sequence). This CDR3 comprises 15 residues. V lost 1 base, J lost 7 bases, and 17 bases lay in between. The CDR3 here is CATSRGGDPTREQYF. The CDR3 DNA reads TGTGCCACCAGCAGAGGCGGGGACCCTACTAGGGAGCAGTACTTC.

This clone was seen at least ten times. This rearrangement joins TRBV5-1 to TRBJ1-4; D possibly corresponds to TRBD1 (6 bases). Per the germline V gene, CDR1 is SGHRS and CDR2 is YFSETQ. The CDR3 extends over 16 amino acids. The V end lost 1 base, the J end lost 7 bases, and 17 bases lay between the germline ends. CDR3 sequence reads: CASSLSTGTSGEKLFF. Here the CDR3 DNA reads TGCGCCAGCAGCTTGTCTACCGGGACAAGCGGTGAAAAACTGTTTTTT.

This clone has more than one count but fewer than ten. The chain links TRBV28 to TRBJ2-2; 9 nucleotides match TRBD2. The germline gives CDR1 MDHEN, CDR2 SYDVKM. Losses at the gene ends were 6 bases for V and 2 bases for J; bases not matched to a gene: 7. This CDR3 spans 16 amino acids. CDR3: CASRYSSGVNTGELFF. The CDR3 DNA reads as TGTGCCAGCAGATACTCTAGCGGGGTAAACACCGGGGAGCTGTTTTTT.

The rearrangement links TRBV28 to TRBJ2-5, with 9 bases identical to TRBD2. Germline V gene lookup returns CDR1 MDHEN and CDR2 SYDVKM. CDR3 length: 17 residues. The J segment lost 2 bases and the V segment lost 4 bases, leaving 11 bases of the junction unmatched. DNA of the CDR3: TGTGCCAGCAGTTCGGGTCTAGGGCGGGGGGGACAAGAGACCCAGTACTTC. This sequence encodes CASSSGLGRGGQETQYF.

The chain joins TRBV5-1 to TRBJ2-3, with 8 bases aligning to TRBD1. The CDR3 loop spans 18 amino acids. The junction had 9 bases not matched to a gene; V was cut back by 0 bases and J by 0 bases. CDR1 is SGHRS, CDR2 YFSETQ, per germline. The CDR3: CASSLVQGAYASTDTQYF. Written as DNA, the CDR3 is TGCGCCAGCAGCTTGGTCCAGGGGGCATATGCTAGCACAGATACGCAGTATTTT.

This clone showed up just once. The CDR3 loop reads CASSPTPSGGIYEQYF. The CDR3 nucleotides are TGTGCCAGCAGCCCAACCCCTAGCGGGGGGATTTACGAGCAGTACTTC. The chain recombines TRBV7-3 with TRBJ2-7; 11 positions match TRBD2. The CDR3 loop spans 16 amino acids. Unmatched junction bases numbered 10, after V lost 5 bases and J lost 4 bases. Germline V CDR1 and CDR2: SGHTA, FQGTGA.

This clone was seen a few times. This chain uses TRBV6-5 with TRBJ1-1; 8 bases map to TRBD1. Trimming removed 0 bases from V and 5 bases from J; junction bases left unmatched: 5. Germline CDR1 and CDR2: MNHEY and SVGAGI. CDR3 length: 15 residues. CDR3 sequence: CASSYSVRGHTEAFF. The CDR3 region has the DNA TGTGCCAGCAGTTACTCGGTCAGGGGGCATACTGAAGCTTTCTTT.

The chain is built from TRBV9 and TRBJ1-1; D not resolved. The CDR3 covers 16 residues. V dropped 4 bases and J dropped 0 bases, with 16 bases sitting between them. Germline V CDR1 and CDR2: SGDLS, YYNGEE. The CDR3 nucleotides are TGTGCCAGCAGCCCCCATATGCCACTTATGAACACTGAAGCTTTCTTT. This sequence encodes CASSPHMPLMNTEAFF.